A single sample is the source of the 2 T cell receptor beta chains below, sequenced in a study of PD-L1 blockade in urothelial cancer. Assay used: immunoSEQ multiplex PCR; TCRdb lists only in-frame clones, some missing. Among 85,000 to 95,000 clones, roughly 90% were seen once, and the ten largest hold around 1%. Time point in this sample: pretreatment peripheral blood. The specimen was PBMCs, collected around atezolizumab (anti-PD-L1) treatment. All receptors derive from an elderly woman with urothelial cancer.

This rearrangement joins TRBV19 to TRBJ2-5, with TRBD2 identical over 9 bases. The CDR3 runs 15 residues. From germline, CDR1 is LNHDA and CDR2 SQIVND (reference sequence). Germline trimming cut 6 bases from V and 2 bases from J; bases unmatched to any gene: 7. CDR3 coding DNA: TGTGCCAGTAGCATACTAGCGGGTGGTCAAGAGACCCAGTACTTC. Amino acid sequence: CASSILAGGQETQYF.

This chain joins TRBV14 and TRBJ1-2; D is unclear. The CDR3 is 19 amino acids. Deletions cut 5 bases from V and 2 bases from J, with 27 bases between. Germline V CDR1 and CDR2: SGHDN, FVKESK. Written as DNA, the CDR3 is TGTGCCAGCAGCTCCCTTAAGATTGAGCGGACTCCGAACAACTATGGCTACACCTTC. This translates into CASSSLKIERTPNNYGYTF.